One and the same sample provided the 27 T cell receptor beta chains below, sequenced in a study of blood T cells in healthy people across ages. For the second PCR, which ran for about 7 to 11 cycles, a sample-barcoded 5' primer and a J-beta primer mix were used. TCRdb re-analysed the 5' RACE reads in MiXCR, keeping a single row per CDR3 protein. The sample has around 990,000 distinct CDR3 sequences, 35% to 40% seen once. Sequencing was done on a sample of blood. These receptors all come from a young man in good health.

This sequence joins TRBV20-1 and TRBJ2-1; 10 positions agree with TRBD2. Germline V gene lookup returns CDR1 DFQATT and CDR2 SNEGSKA (reference sequence). CDR3 length: 17 residues. V lost 0 bases to trimming and J lost 0 bases; unmatched junction nucleotides: 5. Here the CDR3 reads CSARDKLAGSSYNEQFF. The CDR3 DNA sequence: TGCAGTGCTAGAGACAAACTAGCGGGGAGCTCCTACAATGAGCAGTTCTTC.

This chain uses TRBV6-6 with TRBJ2-5; tentative D call: TRBD1 (5 bases). The germline V gene encodes CDR1 MNHNY and CDR2 SVGAGI (reference sequence). This CDR3 contains 15 residues. V shed 4 bases and J shed 3 bases, with 15 bases lying between them. CDR3 amino acids: CASSSDKGRKETQYF. Here the CDR3 DNA reads TGTGCCAGCAGTTCAGACAAGGGGCGCAAAGAGACCCAGTACTTC.

The J gene is TRBJ2-2, the V gene TRBV4-3, with 8 bases that match TRBD1. The CDR3 runs to 14 residues. J was trimmed by 4 bases and V by 8 bases; bases with no gene match: 6. The germline gives CDR1 LGHNA, CDR2 YSLEER. The CDR3 DNA reads TGCGCCAGCTCTGGACAGGGCCCCACCGGGGAGCTGTTTTTT. Protein: CASSGQGPTGELFF.

The chain joins TRBV12-3 or TRBV12-4 to TRBJ1-1; possibly TRBD1 for D (5 bases). The CDR3 extends over 13 amino acids. V was trimmed by 7 bases and J by 4 bases, leaving 13 bases between them. The CDR3 sequence: CASTPPGGTEAFF. The CDR3 region has the DNA TGTGCCAGCACCCCCCCGGGGGGCACTGAAGCTTTCTTT.

V is TRBV6-5 and J is TRBJ2-2; D uncertain. CDR3 size: 16 residues. Trimming removed 6 bases at V and 0 bases at J, with 14 bases between. Germline V lookup: CDR1 MNHEY, CDR2 SVGAGI. CDR3 sequence: CASRHVTYANTGELFF. Here the CDR3 DNA reads TGTGCCAGCAGACACGTGACATACGCGAACACCGGGGAGCTGTTTTTT.

The sample holds a few counts of this clonotype. CDR3 sequence (DNA): TGTGCCAGCAGCTCTAAACTTCGACGGGGTCTCAACTATGGCTACACCTTC. Amino acids: CASSSKLRRGLNYGYTF. The rearrangement joins TRBV7-8 to TRBJ1-2; D ambiguous. V lost 4 bases and J lost 2, with 20 bases in between. Germline CDR1 reads SGHVS; CDR2 reads FQNEAQ. CDR3 length: 17 amino acids.

This rearrangement joins TRBV15 to TRBJ2-7; tentative D call: TRBD2 (5 bases). CDR1 and CDR2 from the germline V gene are LNHNV and YYDKDF (reference sequence). This CDR3 has 16 residues. The ends were cut back, 0 bases at V and 5 bases at J, with 17 bases in the middle. The CDR3 region has the DNA TGTGCCACCAGCAGAGATCTTCGAGGGTTAGCCCACGAGCAGTACTTC. It codes for CATSRDLRGLAHEQYF. The variable domain in full, completed from reference TRBV15 and TRBJ2-7, reads DAMVIQNPRYQVTQFGKPVTLSCSQTLNHNVMYWYQQKSSQAPKLLFHYYDKDFNNEADTPDNFQSRRPNTSFCFLDIRSPGLGDTAMYLCATSRDLRGLAHEQYFGPGTRLTVT.

This chain joins TRBV7-9 and TRBJ2-2; D may be TRBD1 or TRBD2 (5 bases each). Germline-derived CDR1 and CDR2 are SEHNR and FQNEAQ (reference sequence). This CDR3 spans 15 amino acids. V was clipped by 1 base and J by 4 bases, with 10 bases between them. The CDR3 protein is CASSLERGSTGELFF. DNA of the CDR3: TGTGCCAGCAGCTTAGAGAGGGGAAGCACCGGGGAGCTGTTTTTT.

The chain carries TRBV29-1 and TRBJ1-5; the D is unclear. V was cut by 6 bases and J by 0 bases, with 9 bases left in between. Germline CDR1 and CDR2: SQVTM and ANQGSEA. This CDR3 spans 13 amino acids. The CDR3 is CSVAVNSNQPQHF. CDR3 coding DNA: TGCAGCGTAGCAGTGAATAGCAATCAGCCCCAGCATTTT. The full variable domain, rest sourced from reference TRBV29-1 and TRBJ1-5, is SAVISQKPSRDICQRGTSLTIQCQVDSQVTMMFWYRQQPGQSLTLIATANQGSEATYESGFVIDKFPISRPNLTFSTLTVSNMSPEDSSIYLCSVAVNSNQPQHFGDGTRLSIL.

This clonotype was picked up a small number of times. The genes are TRBV6-4 and TRBJ2-3; 8 nucleotides match TRBD2. The CDR3 sequence is 16 residues long. The V segment lost 3 bases and the J segment 2 bases; nucleotides outside the gene matches: 7. Germline V gene data show CDR1 as MRHNA and CDR2 as SNTAGT. The CDR3 here is CASSERTSRDTDTQYF. CDR3 bases: TGTGCCAGCAGTGAGCGGACTAGCAGAGACACAGATACGCAGTATTTT.

On this clonotype itself: This CDR3 fails to terminate in the conserved phenylalanine or tryptophan, so it likely reflects a read error. This sequence joins TRBV5-1 and TRBJ2-5; D may match TRBD1 or TRBD2 (5 bases each). Germline V gene sequence: CDR1 SGHRS, CDR2 YFSETQ. The CDR3 extends over 16 amino acids. CDR3 in DNA: TGTGCCAGCAGCTTGCTTTCCGGGGCAGATGAAGAGACCCAGTACATC. Translating it yields CASSLLSGADEETQYI.

The chain joins TRBV7-6 to TRBJ2-2, with 8 bases identical to TRBD2. V lost 1 base to trimming and J lost 1 base; unmatched junction nucleotides: 5. CDR1 is SGHVS and CDR2 is FNYEAQ in the germline V gene. The CDR3 has 17 amino acids. The CDR3 here is CASSLVVSGENTGELFF. CDR3 DNA: TGTGCCAGCAGCTTAGTTGTTAGCGGGGAGAACACCGGGGAGCTGTTTTTT.

This clonotype was counted only a few times. The chain joins TRBV4-1 to TRBJ1-2, with D maybe TRBD1 (5 bases). Germline loops: CDR1 MGHRA, CDR2 YSYEKL. Between the trimmed V and J ends, which lost 1 base and 1 base, there was a span of 16 bases. The CDR3 totals 17 residues. Here the CDR3 DNA reads TGCGCCAGCAGCCAAGGCGCGGCAGGGCCCGGTAACTATGGCTACACCTTC. Translation: CASSQGAAGPGNYGYTF.

This clonotype was seen a few times. The chain has TRBV27 and TRBJ2-3; maybe TRBD1 (5 bases). From germline, CDR1 is MNHEY and CDR2 SMNVEV (reference sequence). This CDR3 contains 16 residues. Trimming shortened V by 5 bases and J by 0 bases, and 15 bases separated the two germline ends. For the CDR3, the DNA is TGTGCCAGCAGTCCCTCCGCAGGGCGAAGCACAGATACGCAGTATTTT. Amino acid sequence: CASSPSAGRSTDTQYF.

The J gene is TRBJ1-1, the V gene TRBV29-1, with 8 bases identical to TRBD1. Germline CDR1 SQVTM, CDR2 ANQGSEA. The CDR3 sequence is 16 residues long. CDR3 residues: CSILDSTGVRNTEAFF. DNA for the CDR3: TGCAGTATACTCGATTCGACAGGGGTAAGAAACACTGAAGCTTTCTTT.

This chain connects TRBV14 to TRBJ1-6; possible D gene TRBD1, 5 bases. This CDR3 has 15 residues. Trimming removed 1 base from V and 8 bases from J, with 12 bases in between. Germline CDR1 is SGHDN and CDR2 is FVKESK. CDR3 loop: CASSQGGVRDSPLHF. Written as DNA, the CDR3 is TGTGCCAGCAGCCAAGGAGGGGTCAGGGATTCACCCCTCCACTTT. Full variable domain (missing parts from reference TRBV14 and TRBJ1-6): EAGVTQFPSHSVIEKGQTVTLRCDPISGHDNLYWYRRVMGKEIKFLLHFVKESKQDESGMPNNRFLAERTGGTYSTLKVQPAELEDSGVYFCASSQGGVRDSPLHFGNGTRLTVT.

The chain carries TRBV18 and TRBJ2-5; unclear D gene. With 5 bases removed from V and 2 bases from J, the gap between germline ends came to 12 bases. From germline, CDR1 is KGHSH and CDR2 LQKENI. This CDR3 is built from 14 residues. The CDR3 bases are TGTGCCAGCTCAATACCCACATTACAAGAGACCCAGTACTTC. Translation: CASSIPTLQETQYF.

This clonotype has only a few counts. This chain uses TRBV5-5 with TRBJ2-5, with D hard to call. The CDR3 is 14 amino acids. V was clipped by 6 bases and J by 5 bases, with 17 bases between them. Germline V gives CDR1 SGHKS, CDR2 YYEKEE (reference sequence). Here the CDR3 reads CASKISFSEETQYF. The DNA of the CDR3 is TGTGCCAGCAAGATCAGTTTCTCGGAGGAGACCCAGTACTTC.

CDR3 coding DNA: TGCAGCGTACGAGGAGGTTTCAGGGGCTACACCTTC. It translates to CSVRGGFRGYTF. The chain recombines TRBV29-1 with TRBJ1-2; D uncertain. The CDR3 has 12 residues. CDR1 and CDR2 from the germline V gene are SQVTM and ANQGSEA. The germline V and J ends were trimmed by 6 bases and 8 bases, with 16 bases remaining between them.

This clonotype was seen a few times. The chain joins TRBV6-2 or TRBV6-3 to TRBJ2-3; D might be TRBD2 (5 bases). This CDR3 has 14 amino acids. The germline V gene has CDR1 MNHEY and CDR2 SVGEGT. Trimming pared 2 bases from V and 1 base from J, leaving 7 bases between. CDR3 in DNA: TGTGCCAGCAGTTACGCGGGTCGCACAGATACGCAGTATTTT. It is translated as CASSYAGRTDTQYF.

The chain carries TRBV20-1 and TRBJ1-4, with D hard to call. V lost 6 bases and J lost 0, with 17 bases in between. The CDR3 runs 16 residues. The germline V gene has CDR1 DFQATT and CDR2 SNEGSKA (reference sequence). The CDR3, as DNA: TGCAGTGCCAAAAACAGTTATTCGGCAACTAATGAAAAACTGTTTTTT. Amino acid sequence: CSAKNSYSATNEKLFF.

This clonotype was seen more than once but under ten times. V and J are TRBV10-3 and TRBJ2-1, with 7 bases that match TRBD1. With 3 bases clipped from V and 4 bases from J, the junction kept 3 bases outside the gene matches. Germline assignment: CDR1 ENHRY and CDR2 SYGVKD. This CDR3 is built from 14 residues. CDR3 sequence reads: CAISDGTVYNEQFF. The CDR3 DNA reads as TGTGCCATCAGTGATGGGACAGTGTACAATGAGCAGTTCTTC.

This clonotype has more than one count but fewer than ten. This CDR3 reads CASSGKIYNEQFF. The CDR3 DNA follows: TGTGCCAGCAGTGGGAAAATCTACAATGAGCAGTTCTTC. V gene TRBV12-3 or TRBV12-4 combines with J gene TRBJ2-1; D gene unclear. The V gene lost 5 bases and the J gene lost 3 bases, with 8 bases spanning the gap. The CDR3 totals 13 residues.

This rearrangement joins TRBV7-9 to TRBJ1-2; D remains unclear. There are 13 residues in the CDR3. CDR1 is SEHNR and CDR2 is FQNEAQ in the germline V gene (reference sequence). V was trimmed by 2 bases and J by 4 bases, leaving 8 bases between them. CDR3 in amino acids: CASSLSAFYGYTF. CDR3 nucleotide sequence: TGTGCCAGCAGCTTATCCGCCTTCTATGGCTACACCTTC.

This clonotype is a singleton in its sample. V is TRBV6-2 or TRBV6-3 and J is TRBJ2-6; D is ambiguous. V dropped 3 bases and J dropped 0 bases, with 12 bases sitting between them. Germline lookup yields CDR1 MNHEY and CDR2 SVGEGT. The CDR3 spans 17 residues. CDR3 sequence (DNA): TGTGCCAGCAGTTATTCAGTAACCCTCTCTGGGGCCAACGTCCTGACTTTC. Amino acid sequence: CASSYSVTLSGANVLTF.

This chain links TRBV20-1 with TRBJ1-5, with D unclear. The CDR3 sequence is 10 residues long. Germline assignment: CDR1 DFQATT and CDR2 SNEGSKA (reference sequence). V lost 5 bases and J lost 8, with 7 bases in between. The CDR3 sequence is CSAGSKPQHF. CDR3 bases: TGCAGTGCTGGGAGTAAGCCCCAGCATTTT.

The chain has TRBV15 and TRBJ1-1, with TRBD1 matching over 8 bases. The CDR3 totals 15 residues. CDR1 and CDR2 from the germline V gene are LNHNV and YYDKDF (reference sequence). V lost 9 bases and J lost 5; bases outside the gene matches: 14. The CDR3 region has the DNA TGTGCCACATCCCCCTGGGGGACAGGAGGGACTGAAGCTTTCTTT. It codes for CATSPWGTGGTEAFF.